This TCR beta chain was retrieved from a study of blood T cell repertoires in COVID-19. In the study overall: The United States, Italy and Spain supplied acute and convalescent COVID-19 samples.

Donors were grouped by their self-reported clinical history. The repertoire was sequenced with immunoSEQ multiplex PCR; TCRdb's copy has only in-frame clones and lacks some. The sample lists about 220,000 clones, around 87% occurring once. The CDR3 runs to 14 residues. Germline V gives CDR1 SNHLY, CDR2 FYNNEI. Trimming removed 0 bases at V and 7 bases at J, with 13 bases between. The clonotype originates from a woman aged 18-29 years in a cohort exposed to, infected with or recovered from COVID-19 (not recorded which). Sequences were obtained from PBMCs or T cells enriched from blood (not recorded which). The genes are TRBV2 and TRBJ2-7; possible D gene TRBD2, 5 bases. In DNA form, the CDR3 reads TGTGCCAGCAGTGAAGCGAGGGCAGCCCGGGAGCAGTACTTC. It specifies CASSEARAAREQYF.